This T cell receptor beta chain was sequenced in a study of OX40 agonist ivuxolimab in advanced cancers. Points from the study as a whole: CD4+ and CD8+ blood T cells expanded clonally by week 6 at 0.1 to 3.0 mg/kg. Specificity for antigen went undetermined in the expanded peripheral T cells.

The CDR3 runs 17 residues. The J segment lost 4 bases and the V segment lost 3 bases, leaving 9 bases of the junction unmatched. Germline V gives CDR1 SGDLS, CDR2 YYNGEE. A word on this clone: The antigen is undetermined.

TCRdb's copy holds only in-frame clones and misses some; the assay was immunoSEQ multiplex PCR. The sample records 57,000 or so clones, 93% being singletons. Peripheral blood came from all dose cohorts at three timepoints. The J gene is TRBJ2-2, the V gene TRBV9; 10 bases line up with TRBD1. The clonotype originates from an adult with an advanced solid tumor such as melanoma, head and neck, liver or kidney cancer. Material: CD4+ or CD8+ T cells sorted from blood, obtained in a trial of the OX40 agonist ivuxolimab. The CDR3 region is CASSEPGQGEGTGELFF. The CDR3 nucleotides are TGTGCCAGCAGCGAACCAGGACAGGGGGAGGGCACCGGGGAGCTGTTTTTT. Combining the CDR3 with reference TRBV9 and TRBJ2-2 gives the whole variable domain DSGVTQTPKHLITATGQRVTLRCSPRSGDLSVYWYQQSLDQGLQFLIQYYNGEERAKGNILERFSAQQFPDLHSELNLSSLELGDSALYFCASSEPGQGEGTGELFFGEGSRLTVL.